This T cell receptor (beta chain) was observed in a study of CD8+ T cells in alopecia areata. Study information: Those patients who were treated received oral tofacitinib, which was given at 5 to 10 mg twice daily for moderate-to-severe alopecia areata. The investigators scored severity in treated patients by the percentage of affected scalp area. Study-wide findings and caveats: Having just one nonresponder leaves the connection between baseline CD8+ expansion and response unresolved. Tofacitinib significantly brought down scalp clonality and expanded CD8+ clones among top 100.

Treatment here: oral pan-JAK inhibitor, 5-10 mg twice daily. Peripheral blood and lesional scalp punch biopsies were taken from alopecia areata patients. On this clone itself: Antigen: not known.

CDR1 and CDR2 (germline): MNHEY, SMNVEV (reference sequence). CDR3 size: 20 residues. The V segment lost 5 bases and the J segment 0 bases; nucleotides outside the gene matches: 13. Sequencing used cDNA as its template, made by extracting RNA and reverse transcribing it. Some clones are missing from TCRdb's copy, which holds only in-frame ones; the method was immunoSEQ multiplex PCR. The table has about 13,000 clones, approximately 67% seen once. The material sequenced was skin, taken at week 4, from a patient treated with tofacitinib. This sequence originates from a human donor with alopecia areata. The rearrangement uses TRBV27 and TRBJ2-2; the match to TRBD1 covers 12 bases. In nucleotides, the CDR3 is TGTGCCAGCAGTCTCCTAAACCGGGACAGGGGGCTCGCGAACACCGGGGAGCTGTTTTTT. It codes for CASSLLNRDRGLANTGELFF.